Following are 30 T cell receptor beta chains from one sample sequenced in a study of T cell responses to AZD1222 COVID-19 vaccine. Assay: immunoSEQ multiplex PCR; the TCRdb copy retains only in-frame clones and omits some. Here the sample spans 95,000 to 150,000 clones, around 86% being singletons. Source: peripheral blood, taken 28 days after the second AZD1222 dose. Receptors were obtained from an adult who received the AZD1222 COVID-19 vaccine.

The J gene is TRBJ1-5, the V gene TRBV20-1, with a possible D match to TRBD1 (6 bases). This CDR3 has 15 amino acids. V lost 3 bases and J 1 base, leaving 13 bases between the germline ends. Germline CDR1 DFQATT, CDR2 SNEGSKA (reference sequence). CDR3 bases: TGCAGTGCTAGTGGGGGGGCGCCGAGCAATCAGCCCCAGCATTTT. This encodes CSASGGAPSNQPQHF.

This clone was recorded a few times. V and J are TRBV5-1 and TRBJ1-3; D remains unclear. There are 14 residues in the CDR3. Germline loops: CDR1 SGHRS, CDR2 YFSETQ. The V gene lost 4 bases and the J gene lost 4 bases, with 12 bases spanning the gap. CDR3 sequence reads: CASSPTRTGNTIYF. The CDR3 nucleotides are TGCGCCAGCAGCCCGACCCGGACGGGAAACACCATATATTTT. The full variable domain, with the rest looked up from reference TRBV5-1 and TRBJ1-3, is KAGVTQTPRYLIKTRGQQVTLSCSPISGHRSVSWYQQTPGQGLQFLFEYFSETQRNKGNFPGRFSGRQFSNSRSEMNVSTLELGDSALYLCASSPTRTGNTIYFGEGSWLTVV.

The V and J genes are TRBV11-2 and TRBJ2-3; D is undetermined. The CDR3 sequence is 12 residues long. Deletions cut 5 bases from V and 7 bases from J, with 10 bases between. The V gene's germline CDR1 is SGHAT and CDR2 FQNNGV. Here the CDR3 DNA reads TGTGCCAGCAGCAAGCTAGACAATACGCAGTATTTT. As protein: CASSKLDNTQYF.

The V and J genes are TRBV4-3 and TRBJ1-1; D gene unclear. The germline CDR1 and CDR2 sequences are LGHNA and YSLEER. Trimming took 0 bases from V and 1 from J, leaving 12 bases between them. There are 16 residues in the CDR3. The CDR3 sequence: CASSQEIGWGNTEAFF. The CDR3 nucleotides read TGCGCCAGCAGCCAAGAAATAGGGTGGGGGAACACTGAAGCTTTCTTT.

The chain links TRBV18 to TRBJ1-4; possible D gene TRBD1, 5 bases. This CDR3 has 15 amino acids. CDR1 KGHSH and CDR2 LQKENI come from the germline V gene. V was shortened by 2 bases and J by 8 bases, with 15 bases between the two germline ends. The CDR3 is CASSPRRQGEEKLFF. Here the CDR3 DNA reads TGTGCCAGCTCACCAAGGAGGCAGGGTGAAGAAAAACTGTTTTTT.

The rearrangement links TRBV7-9 to TRBJ2-5, with a tentative D call TRBD1 (5 bases). The CDR3 sequence is 14 residues long. Germline assignment: CDR1 SEHNR and CDR2 FQNEAQ (reference sequence). Trimming removed 2 bases at V and 5 bases at J, with 12 bases between. The CDR3 is CASSLSVGAETQYF. CDR3 DNA sequence: TGTGCCAGCAGCTTAAGCGTAGGGGCGGAGACCCAGTACTTC.

This clone was seen just once. The rearrangement links TRBV7-8 to TRBJ1-5; D is uncertain. This CDR3 region has 14 residues. V was cut by 0 bases and J by 9 bases, with 12 bases left in between. Germline lookup yields CDR1 SGHVS and CDR2 FQNEAQ. The CDR3 region has the DNA TGTGCCAGCAGCTTAGCGGGCGCGGCGAGGCCCCAGCATTTT. Protein: CASSLAGAARPQHF.

This clone was seen only once. The chain uses TRBV19 and TRBJ1-6; 11 bases map to TRBD1. Germline V gene data show CDR1 as LNHDA and CDR2 as SQIVND (reference sequence). This CDR3 has 15 amino acids. V lost 6 bases, J lost 9 bases, and 7 bases stayed unmatched. The CDR3 nucleotides are TGTGCCAGTAGGACCGGGACAGGGGGTTCTTCACCCCTCCACTTT. Translation: CASRTGTGGSSPLHF.

This chain links TRBV10-3 with TRBJ1-1; D possibly corresponds to TRBD1 (5 bases). V was pared by 3 bases and J by 10 bases, with 9 bases between. CDR3 length: 11 residues. Looked up from germline, CDR1 is ENHRY and CDR2 is SYGVKD. The CDR3 DNA reads as TGTGCCATCAGTGATGGGGGAAGAGCTTTCTTT. This encodes CAISDGGRAFF.

V and J are TRBV6-5 and TRBJ1-6; D perhaps matches TRBD1 (6 bases). V lost 7 bases and J 7 bases, leaving 17 bases between the germline ends. This CDR3 region has 15 residues. The V gene's germline CDR1 is MNHEY and CDR2 SVGAGI. The DNA for the CDR3 is TGTGCCAGCATGAGAGGAGCAGGGGTGAATTCACCCCTCCACTTT. This encodes CASMRGAGVNSPLHF.

This chain links TRBV5-4 with TRBJ1-6; 10 nucleotides line up with TRBD1. The trim removed 4 bases at V and 10 bases at J, leaving 2 bases unmatched. Germline lookup yields CDR1 SGHNT and CDR2 YYREEE (reference sequence). The CDR3 spans 13 residues. The DNA for the CDR3 is TGTGCCAGCAGCGGGGACAGGGGCTCACCCCTCCACTTT. It encodes CASSGDRGSPLHF.

This clone has more than one count but fewer than ten. Other DNA sequences in the same sample also yield this CDR3. The chain links TRBV28 to TRBJ1-2; D gene ambiguous. The CDR3 extends over 12 amino acids. V was trimmed by 2 bases and J by 4 bases, leaving 5 bases between them. CDR1 is MDHEN, CDR2 SYDVKM, per germline. The CDR3 is CASSLKGYGYTF. In DNA, the CDR3 is TGTGCCAGCAGTTTAAAGGGCTATGGCTACACCTTC.

This clone was detected once. The V gene is TRBV18, the J gene TRBJ1-1; D call uncertain. This CDR3 is 13 amino acids long. The germline V gene has CDR1 KGHSH and CDR2 LQKENI. With 6 bases removed from V and 0 bases from J, the gap between germline ends came to 8 bases. DNA of the CDR3: TGTGCCAGCTCGCCTGGAGTGAACACTGAAGCTTTCTTT. This encodes CASSPGVNTEAFF. The entire variable domain, with the rest obtained from reference TRBV18 and TRBJ1-1, is as follows: NAGVMQNPRHLVRRRGQEARLRCSPMKGHSHVYWYRQLPEEGLKFMVYLQKENIIDESGMPKERFSAEFPKEGPSILRIQQVVRGDSAAYFCASSPGVNTEAFFGQGTRLTVV.

This rearrangement joins TRBV20-1 to TRBJ2-2; 7 bases are shared with TRBD2. The germline CDR1 and CDR2 sequences are DFQATT and SNEGSKA (reference sequence). V lost 3 bases to trimming and J lost 2 bases; unmatched junction nucleotides: 6. The CDR3 sequence is 15 residues long. The CDR3 sequence: CSASAASGNTGELFF. The CDR3 bases are TGCAGTGCTAGTGCGGCTAGCGGAAACACCGGGGAGCTGTTTTTT.

This clone was counted a single time. The chain recombines TRBV15 with TRBJ1-2; 7 bases agree with TRBD1. The CDR3 covers 13 residues. Trimming took 3 bases from V and 4 from J; bases not matched to a gene: 2. Looked up from germline, CDR1 is LNHNV and CDR2 is YYDKDF (reference sequence). CDR3 sequence reads: CATSRDRSYGYTF. CDR3 in DNA: TGTGCCACCAGCAGGGACAGGTCCTATGGCTACACCTTC.

This clone was picked up one time. This chain connects TRBV7-2 to TRBJ2-2, with D hard to call. V was shortened by 5 bases and J by 2 bases, with 3 bases between the two germline ends. The germline V gene encodes CDR1 SGHTA and CDR2 FQGNSA. The CDR3 sequence is 12 residues long. The CDR3 nucleotides are TGTGCCAGCAGCCTCAACACCGGGGAGCTGTTTTTT. This encodes CASSLNTGELFF.

The V and J genes are TRBV19 and TRBJ2-2; TRBD2 aligns across 14 bases. Germline V CDR1 and CDR2: LNHDA, SQIVND (reference sequence). The CDR3 is 19 amino acids. J was trimmed by 7 bases and V by 5 bases; bases with no gene match: 15. CDR3 region: CASSSRTSGGPRGNGELFF. The CDR3 nucleotides read TGTGCCAGTAGTTCTAGGACTAGCGGGGGGCCTCGGGGTAACGGGGAGCTGTTTTTT.

Note on this clone: This specimen includes other DNA sequences encoding the same CDR3. V gene TRBV6-4 combines with J gene TRBJ2-3; 7 bases agree with TRBD1. Germline V gives CDR1 MRHNA, CDR2 SNTAGT. This CDR3 spans 14 amino acids. V gave up 0 bases and J gave up 4 bases; unmatched junction bases: 1. CDR3 nucleotide sequence: TGTGCCAGCAGTGACTCAGGGGGCGCAGATACGCAGTATTTT. Amino acid sequence: CASSDSGGADTQYF.

This chain joins TRBV19 and TRBJ2-1, with TRBD1 as a possible D gene (6 bases). Trimming pared 5 bases from V and 7 bases from J, leaving 12 bases between. The CDR3 totals 13 residues. In germline, CDR1 is LNHDA, CDR2 SQIVND (reference sequence). CDR3 nucleotides: TGTGCCAGTAGTTTACAGGGTCGGAATGAGCAGTTCTTC. Its protein is CASSLQGRNEQFF.

This clone appeared a few times. The rearrangement joins TRBV27 to TRBJ1-2; no firm D call. Germline V CDR1 and CDR2: MNHEY, SMNVEV (reference sequence). Between the trimmed V and J ends, which lost 5 bases and 1 base, there was a span of 8 bases. This CDR3 comprises 13 residues. The CDR3 is CASSMAVNYGYTF. The DNA for the CDR3 is TGTGCCAGCAGTATGGCGGTTAACTATGGCTACACCTTC.

This clone showed up just a few times. V gene TRBV19 combines with J gene TRBJ1-5; D may be TRBD1 (6 bases). CDR1 is LNHDA and CDR2 is SQIVND in the germline V gene (reference sequence). The CDR3 runs 13 residues. Trimming removed 3 bases at V and 7 bases at J, with 10 bases between. The CDR3 reads CASSMNREQPQHF. DNA of the CDR3: TGTGCCAGTAGTATGAACAGGGAGCAGCCCCAGCATTTT.

The chain joins TRBV19 to TRBJ1-3, with a weak D call TRBD1 (6 bases). The CDR3 has 14 residues. V was cut by 6 bases and J by 4 bases, with 13 bases left in between. Germline loops: CDR1 LNHDA, CDR2 SQIVND (reference sequence). The CDR3 spells CASRHGGLGNTIYF. The CDR3 DNA sequence: TGTGCCAGTAGGCACGGGGGCTTGGGAAACACCATATATTTT.

This chain joins TRBV19 and TRBJ1-1; weak D call: TRBD1 (6 bases). The CDR3 extends over 15 amino acids. Germline V gene data show CDR1 as LNHDA and CDR2 as SQIVND (reference sequence). Trimming stripped 1 base from V and 3 bases from J, with 12 bases between. The CDR3 bases are TGTGCCAGTAGTATAGGGGGGGCGAGAGACACTGAAGCTTTCTTT. Translation: CASSIGGARDTEAFF. Full variable domain (outside the CDR3, taken from reference TRBV19 and TRBJ1-1): DGGITQSPKYLFRKEGQNVTLSCEQNLNHDAMYWYRQDPGQGLRLIYYSQIVNDFQKGDIAEGYSVSREKKESFPLTVTSAQKNPTAFYLCASSIGGARDTEAFFGQGTRLTVV.

This clone was observed once. CDR3 residues: CASSPGIEAFF. DNA for the CDR3: TGTGCCAGCAGCCCGGGAATTGAAGCTTTCTTT. The rearrangement joins TRBV7-2 to TRBJ1-1; no reliable D call. CDR1 and CDR2 (germline): SGHTA, FQGNSA. Trimming took 5 bases from V and 7 from J, leaving 8 bases between them. The CDR3 spans 11 residues.

This clone was recorded once. V usage is TRBV28 and J usage is TRBJ1-5; maybe TRBD1 (5 bases). Germline loops: CDR1 MDHEN, CDR2 SYDVKM. Deletions cut 2 bases from V and 2 bases from J, with 10 bases between. The CDR3 contains 15 residues. The CDR3 DNA sequence: TGTGCCAGCAGTTTAAGATGGGGCGGCAATCAGCCCCAGCATTTT. Protein sequence: CASSLRWGGNQPQHF.

This chain uses TRBV7-2 with TRBJ1-2; 9 bases map to TRBD1. The CDR3 has 13 amino acids. V dropped 4 bases and J dropped 5; count of bases not matched to a gene: 2. CDR1 and CDR2 (germline): SGHTA, FQGNSA. CDR3 region: CASSSGQGYGYTF. CDR3 bases: TGTGCCAGCAGCTCCGGACAGGGGTATGGCTACACCTTC.

This clone occurred once. The chain employs TRBV11-2 and TRBJ1-1, with TRBD1 as a possible D gene (5 bases). Germline V gene lookup returns CDR1 SGHAT and CDR2 FQNNGV. This CDR3 is built from 13 residues. V lost 5 bases, J lost 6 bases, and 13 bases lay in between. The CDR3 nucleotides read TGTGCCAGCAGCCCTGGGGGGTGGTCTGAAGCTTTCTTT. It yields the protein CASSPGGWSEAFF.

The chain has TRBV25-1 and TRBJ1-6, with D maybe TRBD1 (6 bases). The ends were cut back, 6 bases at V and 6 bases at J, with 12 bases in the middle. The germline gives CDR1 MGHDK, CDR2 SYGVNS. This CDR3 spans 14 amino acids. CDR3 coding DNA: TGTGCCAGCAGCGACAGGTTTGGTAATTCACCCCTCCACTTT. This gives the protein CASSDRFGNSPLHF.

The J gene is TRBJ1-2, the V gene TRBV5-6, with D hard to call. Per germline, CDR1 SGHDT and CDR2 YYEEEE. Trimming removed 4 bases from V and 6 bases from J, with 4 bases in between. The CDR3 length is 10 residues. CDR3 sequence (DNA): TGTGCCAGCAGCGCCGATGGCTACACCTTC. This encodes CASSADGYTF. Full variable domain (outside the CDR3, taken from reference TRBV5-6 and TRBJ1-2): DAGVTQSPTHLIKTRGQQVTLRCSPKSGHDTVSWYQQALGQGPQFIFQYYEEEERQRGNFPDRFSGHQFPNYSSELNVNALLLGDSALYLCASSADGYTFGSGTRLTVV.

This chain joins TRBV6-5 and TRBJ1-1, with D possibly matching TRBD1 (6 bases). Trimming took off 6 bases at V and 8 bases at J, with 16 bases between the two ends. The germline gives CDR1 MNHEY, CDR2 SVGAGI. The CDR3 contains 13 residues. The CDR3 DNA reads as TGTGCCAGCAGCAATGCCGGGACACCCGAAGCTTTCTTT. It encodes CASSNAGTPEAFF.